The 12 T cell receptor beta chains in this list originate from one sample, sequenced in a study of a mutant IDH1 vaccine in newly diagnosed glioma. The time point denotes: week 35, safety follow-up. It was 300 ug of mutant IDH1 20-mer peptide that made up each vaccine dose, given with topical imiquimod. These receptors' antigens are unknown. Assay used: immunoSEQ multiplex PCR; TCRdb lists only in-frame clones, some missing. Of some 33,000 clones listed, almost 80% were seen once; the top ten hold approximately 9.4%. The starting material was PBMCs, obtained from a glioma patient whose treatment included an IDH1 peptide vaccine. The origin of the receptors is a woman aged 25 to 39 with glioma. Some clones in this sample may be carry-over from other donors' samples.

The genes are TRBV19 and TRBJ2-2, with unresolved D. Trimming pared 3 bases from V and 8 bases from J, leaving 16 bases between. The CDR3 loop spans 15 amino acids. Germline-derived CDR1 and CDR2 are LNHDA and SQIVND (reference sequence). CDR3 DNA: TGTGCCAGTAGTATTTACTCATTAGAAGGGGGGGAGCTGTTTTTT. Protein sequence: CASSIYSLEGGELFF. Full variable domain (outside the CDR3, taken from reference TRBV19 and TRBJ2-2): DGGITQSPKYLFRKEGQNVTLSCEQNLNHDAMYWYRQDPGQGLRLIYYSQIVNDFQKGDIAEGYSVSREKKESFPLTVTSAQKNPTAFYLCASSIYSLEGGELFFGEGSRLTVL.

The chain joins TRBV4-1 to TRBJ1-5; D may be TRBD1 (6 bases). Germline V gives CDR1 MGHRA, CDR2 YSYEKL. Trimming removed 0 bases from V and 5 bases from J, with 11 bases in between. CDR3 length: 15 amino acids. As DNA, the CDR3 is TGCGCCAGCAGCCAAGATGCCAGGGGTTATCAGCCCCAGCATTTT. Translated: CASSQDARGYQPQHF.

This chain links TRBV5-1 with TRBJ2-5, with TRBD2 matching 7 bases. The germline V gene has CDR1 SGHRS and CDR2 YFSETQ. V lost 4 bases, J lost 4 bases, and 4 bases stayed unmatched. The CDR3 runs to 13 residues. The CDR3 coding sequence is TGCGCCAGCAGCAGACTAGCCCCAGAGACCCAGTACTTC. Amino acids: CASSRLAPETQYF.

The chain has TRBV6-6 and TRBJ2-1; TRBD2 aligns across 10 bases. Germline loops: CDR1 MNHNY, CDR2 SVGAGI (reference sequence). Trimming at V came to 6 bases and at J to 1 base, leaving 6 bases not matched to a gene. The CDR3 sequence is 16 residues long. CDR3 nucleotide sequence: TGTGCCAGCAGCAACCTAGCGGGAGCGTCCTACAATGAGCAGTTCTTC. This codes for CASSNLAGASYNEQFF.

This clone was seen a few times. This chain connects TRBV28 to TRBJ1-4; possibly TRBD1 for D (5 bases). V lost 5 bases and J 5 bases, leaving 9 bases between the germline ends. CDR3 size: 13 residues. Germline-derived CDR1 and CDR2 are MDHEN and SYDVKM. CDR3 amino acids: CASSLGGNEKLFF. The DNA of the CDR3 is TGTGCCAGCAGTCTGGGGGGGAATGAAAAACTGTTTTTT.

V and J are TRBV18 and TRBJ2-7, with 10 nucleotides matching TRBD1. The ends lost 3 bases at V and 2 bases at J; junction bases unmatched: 4. There are 15 residues in the CDR3. Per germline, CDR1 KGHSH and CDR2 LQKENI. Here the CDR3 DNA reads TGTGCCAGCTCACCGGGGACAGGGGTCACCTACGAGCAGTACTTC. Protein sequence: CASSPGTGVTYEQYF.

The J gene is TRBJ2-3, the V gene TRBV2; tentatively, D is TRBD2 (5 bases). The germline gives CDR1 SNHLY, CDR2 FYNNEI. Deletions cut 7 bases from V and 8 bases from J, with 22 bases between. The CDR3 extends over 15 amino acids. The CDR3 sequence: CASIGLTEGPFTQYF. Written as DNA, the CDR3 is TGTGCCAGCATTGGCCTCACCGAGGGTCCGTTTACGCAGTATTTT.

The J gene is TRBJ1-1, the V gene TRBV30; possibly TRBD1 for D (5 bases). V was cut by 0 bases and J by 5 bases, with 13 bases left in between. The germline gives CDR1 GTSNPN, CDR2 SVGIG (reference sequence). The CDR3 loop spans 14 amino acids. CDR3 loop: CAWSVNGGRTEAFF. DNA for the CDR3: TGTGCCTGGAGTGTAAATGGGGGGAGAACTGAAGCTTTCTTT.

V gene TRBV30 combines with J gene TRBJ2-1; either TRBD1 or TRBD2 may supply D (5 bases each). V was cut by 2 bases and J by 6 bases, with 17 bases left in between. The CDR3 sequence is 15 residues long. CDR1 and CDR2 (germline): GTSNPN, SVGIG (reference sequence). Here the CDR3 reads CAWSSGTPKPNEQFF. The CDR3 DNA follows: TGTGCCTGGAGTTCCGGGACCCCGAAGCCCAATGAGCAGTTCTTC.

CDR3 DNA: TGCGCCAGCAGCTTGTCGGGGAACACCGGGGAGCTGTTTTTT. Encoded protein: CASSLSGNTGELFF. V usage is TRBV5-1 and J usage is TRBJ2-2; D unclear. The V gene's germline CDR1 is SGHRS and CDR2 YFSETQ. The length of the CDR3 is 14 residues. V dropped 1 base and J dropped 1 base, with 5 bases sitting between them.

The J gene is TRBJ1-1, the V gene TRBV4-1, with no clear D. The germline gives CDR1 MGHRA, CDR2 YSYEKL. The ends were cut back, 0 bases at V and 5 bases at J, with 10 bases in the middle. The CDR3 totals 14 residues. The CDR3 DNA reads as TGCGCCAGCAGCCAAGATTTGGGTTGGACTGAAGCTTTCTTT. Protein sequence: CASSQDLGWTEAFF.

The chain uses TRBV30 and TRBJ2-7, with 9 bases lining up with TRBD1. Germline CDR1 reads GTSNPN; CDR2 reads SVGIG (reference sequence). The CDR3 loop spans 12 amino acids. J was trimmed by 3 bases and V by 7 bases; bases with no gene match: 4. In DNA form, the CDR3 reads TGTGCCTCGGGACAGGGTTACTACGAGCAGTACTTC. As protein: CASGQGYYEQYF.